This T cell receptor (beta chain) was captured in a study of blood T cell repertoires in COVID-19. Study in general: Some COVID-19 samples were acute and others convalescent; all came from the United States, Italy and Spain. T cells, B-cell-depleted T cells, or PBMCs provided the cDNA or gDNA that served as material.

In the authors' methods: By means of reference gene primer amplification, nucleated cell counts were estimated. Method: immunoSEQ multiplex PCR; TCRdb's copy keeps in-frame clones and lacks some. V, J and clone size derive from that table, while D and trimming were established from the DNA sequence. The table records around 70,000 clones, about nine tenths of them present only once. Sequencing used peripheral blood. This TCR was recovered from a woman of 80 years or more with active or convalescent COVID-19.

The CDR3 DNA follows: TGTGCCAGCAGCCCCCGGCCCGGGAGAGGCTACACCTTC. Amino acid sequence: CASSPRPGRGYTF. The chain uses TRBV9 and TRBJ1-2; D gene ambiguous. Germline loops: CDR1 SGDLS, CDR2 YYNGEE. Trimming removed 4 bases from V and 8 bases from J, with 15 bases in between. The CDR3 sequence is 13 residues long.